The 32 T cell receptor beta chains given below trace back to one sample, sequenced in a study of cytomegalovirus exposure and HLA in healthy donors. Primers included in the PCR were 60 Vbeta and 13 Jbeta primers. Assay: immunoSEQ multiplex PCR; the TCRdb copy retains only in-frame clones and omits some. The sample includes roughly 140,000 clones, roughly three quarters seen only once; the top ten take approximately 6.3%. The source material was PBMCs. Receptor source: a woman aged 40 to 50 in good health and CMV-seropositive.

This clone was seen once. The chain recombines TRBV4-1 with TRBJ2-5; 8 bases line up with TRBD2. J gave up 1 base and V 1 base, and 11 bases lay outside the gene matches. Per the germline V gene, CDR1 is MGHRA and CDR2 is YSYEKL. This CDR3 has 18 residues. CDR3 in DNA: TGCGCCAGCAGCCAAGGGGGGGGGCGGGGGGTCCCCCAAGAGACCCAGTACTTC. This translates into CASSQGGGRGVPQETQYF.

V usage is TRBV27 and J usage is TRBJ1-1; D unclear. This CDR3 has 17 amino acids. Per the germline V gene, CDR1 is MNHEY and CDR2 is SMNVEV (reference sequence). The V end was cut by 5 bases, the J end by 1 base, with 20 bases between. The CDR3 DNA follows: TGTGCCAGCAGTAGTATTTCGTGGTATGCGGAGAACACTGAAGCTTTCTTT. Protein sequence: CASSSISWYAENTEAFF.

Of note for this clone: This sample includes further DNA sequences coding for the same CDR3. The V call is TRBV2, the J call TRBJ1-1, with D possibly TRBD1 on 5 matching bases. With 3 bases removed from V and 5 bases from J, the gap between germline ends came to 10 bases. Germline V gene sequence: CDR1 SNHLY, CDR2 FYNNEI. The CDR3 spans 13 residues. In DNA form, the CDR3 reads TGTGCCAGCAGTGATCGGGGGGGGACTGAAGCTTTCTTT. Translating gives CASSDRGGTEAFF.

V gene TRBV15 combines with J gene TRBJ1-1; TRBD1 aligns across 10 bases. V lost 6 bases, J lost 4 bases, and 11 bases stayed unmatched. The CDR3 is made up of 16 amino acids. The V gene's germline CDR1 is LNHNV and CDR2 YYDKDF (reference sequence). The CDR3 spells CATRSDRGAHGTEAFF. In DNA, the CDR3 is TGTGCCACCAGATCGGACAGGGGGGCGCATGGCACTGAAGCTTTCTTT.

The V gene is TRBV28, the J gene TRBJ2-4; 7 bases line up with TRBD1. Germline V CDR1 and CDR2: MDHEN, SYDVKM. The CDR3 runs 14 residues. The junction had 6 bases not matched to a gene; V was cut back by 6 bases and J by 4 bases. This CDR3 reads CASSSRDSKNIQYF. CDR3 DNA: TGTGCCAGCAGCTCGAGGGACAGTAAAAACATTCAGTACTTC.

This chain links TRBV7-2 with TRBJ2-1, with D unclear. The CDR3 is made up of 14 amino acids. Deletions cut 1 base from V and 2 bases from J, with 6 bases between. Germline CDR1 reads SGHTA; CDR2 reads FQGNSA. CDR3 DNA sequence: TGTGCCAGCAGCTTAGATCCAACCTACAATGAGCAGTTCTTC. Amino acid sequence: CASSLDPTYNEQFF.

The chain has TRBV7-9 and TRBJ2-1; possible D gene TRBD2, 6 bases. Between the trimmed V and J ends, which lost 6 bases and 7 bases, there was a span of 16 bases. Germline CDR1 reads SEHNR; CDR2 reads FQNEAQ (reference sequence). The CDR3 has 14 amino acids. As DNA, the CDR3 is TGTGCCAGCAGACCCGGCCCGGCGGGGAATGAGCAGTTCTTC. Residues: CASRPGPAGNEQFF.

This clone is a singleton in its sample. The rearrangement joins TRBV7-3 to TRBJ2-5; 9 bases are a match to TRBD1. The V segment lost 2 bases and the J segment 4 bases; nucleotides outside the gene matches: 5. Germline-derived CDR1 and CDR2 are SGHTA and FQGTGA. The CDR3 is 15 residues long. The CDR3 here is CASSLSGTGRETQYF. The CDR3 DNA follows: TGTGCCAGCAGCTTATCAGGGACAGGGAGAGAGACCCAGTACTTC.

V and J are TRBV6-5 and TRBJ2-7, with D uncertain. The CDR3 totals 13 residues. Germline CDR1 is MNHEY and CDR2 is SVGAGI. Trimming removed 0 bases at V and 0 bases at J, with 3 bases between. CDR3 DNA: TGTGCCAGCAGTTACTCTCGCTCCTACGAGCAGTACTTC. Translated: CASSYSRSYEQYF.

The chain uses TRBV11-3 and TRBJ1-3; D gene ambiguous. This CDR3 has 14 amino acids. V shed 4 bases and J shed 2 bases, with 9 bases lying between them. Looked up from germline, CDR1 is SGHNT and CDR2 is YENEEA. CDR3 residues: CASSSGWTGNTIYF. In DNA form, the CDR3 reads TGTGCCAGCAGCTCCGGGTGGACTGGAAACACCATATATTTT.

CDR3 in DNA: TGTGCCAGCTCGGGGGGAATTCGCTACGAGCAGTACTTC. It specifies CASSGGIRYEQYF. This chain links TRBV6-5 with TRBJ2-7, with 7 bases aligning to TRBD2. Germline-derived CDR1 and CDR2 are MNHEY and SVGAGI. With V trimmed by 8 bases and J by 3 bases, 7 bases remained unmatched. The CDR3 consists of 13 residues.

The rearrangement joins TRBV19 to TRBJ1-2; 9 nucleotides agree with TRBD1. The V gene end was trimmed by 3 bases and the J gene end by 6 bases; junction bases not matched to a gene: 2. The germline gives CDR1 LNHDA, CDR2 SQIVND (reference sequence). The length of the CDR3 is 13 residues. The CDR3 nucleotides read TGTGCCAGTAGTATGACAGGGGGGGATGGCTACACCTTC. It yields the protein CASSMTGGDGYTF.

This clone was seen more than once but under ten times. The J gene is TRBJ2-7, the V gene TRBV30; D is undetermined. CDR3 length equals 12 residues. Germline V gene lookup returns CDR1 GTSNPN and CDR2 SVGIG (reference sequence). Between the trimmed V and J ends, which lost 2 bases and 4 bases, there was a span of 9 bases. CDR3 nucleotide sequence: TGTGCCTGGAGTCGTGGGCTGTACGAGCAGTACTTC. Amino acids: CAWSRGLYEQYF.

The gene calls are TRBV7-9 and TRBJ1-1; no firm D call. CDR1 is SEHNR, CDR2 FQNEAQ, per germline (reference sequence). The CDR3 sequence is 14 residues long. The germline V and J ends were trimmed by 3 bases and 1 base, with 9 bases remaining between them. CDR3 DNA: TGTGCCAGCAGCTTGAAAGCGGGGAACACTGAAGCTTTCTTT. Protein product: CASSLKAGNTEAFF.

The CDR3 sequence is CASSQFVLAEALSYEQYF. The CDR3 DNA reads as TGCGCCAGCAGCCAATTTGTACTAGCGGAGGCCCTCTCCTACGAGCAGTACTTC. The chain has TRBV4-1 and TRBJ2-7; TRBD2 agrees at 8 bases. Trimming removed 2 bases from V and 0 bases from J; junction bases left unmatched: 12. CDR3 length equals 18 residues. Germline CDR1 is MGHRA and CDR2 is YSYEKL.

This chain connects TRBV1 to TRBJ2-7; no DNA check was done on the table's D call, TRBD2. TRBV1 is described as a pseudogene. This CDR3 contains 12 residues. Here the CDR3 reads CTSSHPGYEQYF. The DNA for the CDR3 is TGCACCAGCAGCCATCCCGGCTACGAGCAGTACTTC.

This rearrangement joins TRBV5-6 to TRBJ1-1; D is perhaps TRBD1 (6 bases). The CDR3 totals 15 residues. V was pared by 1 base and J by 1 base, with 11 bases between. Germline lookup yields CDR1 SGHDT and CDR2 YYEEEE. As DNA, the CDR3 is TGTGCCAGCAGCTTGCGCGGGGGCCCGAACACTGAAGCTTTCTTT. Its translation: CASSLRGGPNTEAFF.

The rearrangement joins TRBV6-6 to TRBJ1-2; 10 bases align to TRBD1. V gave up 4 bases and J gave up 5 bases; unmatched junction bases: 4. Germline CDR1 MNHNY, CDR2 SVGAGI (reference sequence). The CDR3 sequence is 14 residues long. CDR3 DNA sequence: TGTGCCAGCAGTTCCGGGACAGGGGTGTATGGCTACACCTTC. Encoded protein: CASSSGTGVYGYTF.

This clone has more than one count but fewer than ten. DNA for the CDR3: TGTGCCAGCAGTTTCCCGGGACAGTTAGTCACTGAAGCTTTCTTT. Its translation is CASSFPGQLVTEAFF. The V and J genes are TRBV6-7 and TRBJ1-1; 7 bases match TRBD1. TRBV6-7 is labeled an ORF, and its function is uncertain. This CDR3 has 15 amino acids. V lost 4 bases to trimming and J lost 4 bases; unmatched junction nucleotides: 9.

The chain carries TRBV28 and TRBJ1-2; D gene ambiguous. CDR1 and CDR2 from the germline V gene are MDHEN and SYDVKM. This CDR3 spans 15 amino acids. The V end was cut by 6 bases, the J end by 5 bases, with 19 bases between. The CDR3 reads CASREDVSKGYGYTF. The DNA of the CDR3 is TGTGCCAGCAGGGAGGACGTGAGTAAGGGATATGGCTACACCTTC.

The chain links TRBV4-1 to TRBJ2-4; 13 bases agree with TRBD2. CDR1 and CDR2 from the germline V gene are MGHRA and YSYEKL. This CDR3 comprises 20 residues. After removal of 1 base from V and 9 bases from J, the junction contained 18 bases not matched to a gene. The CDR3 DNA is TGCGCCAGCAGCCAAGGCGCCGGGACTAGCGGGGCCCCAAAAGGGGGCATTCAGTACTTC. Its translation is CASSQGAGTSGAPKGGIQYF.

This clone appeared a few times. The chain recombines TRBV28 with TRBJ2-3; 7 nucleotides align to TRBD1. The junction had 8 bases not matched to a gene; V was cut back by 5 bases and J by 0 bases. The length of the CDR3 is 16 residues. Germline V gives CDR1 MDHEN, CDR2 SYDVKM. CDR3 residues: CASSTGTATSTDTQYF. CDR3 in DNA: TGTGCCAGCAGTACGGGGACAGCGACTAGCACAGATACGCAGTATTTT.

The chain recombines TRBV4-2 with TRBJ2-4; D is unresolved. This CDR3 comprises 14 residues. The germline CDR1 and CDR2 sequences are LGHNA and YNFKEQ. V gave up 2 bases and J gave up 6 bases, with 11 bases separating them. CDR3 DNA: TGTGCCAGCAGCCAAACGTTGAGCACAAACATTCAGTACTTC. Its protein is CASSQTLSTNIQYF.

V and J are TRBV2 and TRBJ1-1; TRBD1 agrees at 8 bases. Looked up from germline, CDR1 is SNHLY and CDR2 is FYNNEI. Germline trimming cut 6 bases from V and 2 bases from J; bases unmatched to any gene: 5. The CDR3 spans 14 residues. The CDR3 is CASSRDRINTEAFF. The DNA of the CDR3 is TGTGCCAGCAGCCGGGACAGGATAAACACTGAAGCTTTCTTT.

The chain joins TRBV11-2 to TRBJ2-5, with 9 bases that match TRBD2. CDR1 SGHAT and CDR2 FQNNGV come from the germline V gene. This CDR3 has 15 residues. V lost 1 base and J lost 5; bases outside the gene matches: 5. The CDR3 loop reads CASSLGGGAWETQYF. The CDR3 coding sequence is TGTGCCAGCAGCTTAGGCGGGGGGGCCTGGGAGACCCAGTACTTC.

The chain links TRBV28 to TRBJ1-2; D is perhaps TRBD1 (5 bases). The CDR3 has 14 residues. Germline values: CDR1 MDHEN, CDR2 SYDVKM. Trimming left V 6 bases short and J 2 bases short, with 13 bases between. CDR3 bases: TGTGCCAGCAGCCCGACAGCAGGGAACTATGGCTACACCTTC. Translating it yields CASSPTAGNYGYTF.

The V and J genes are TRBV10-3 and TRBJ1-1, with D perhaps matching TRBD1 (5 bases). The germline V gene has CDR1 ENHRY and CDR2 SYGVKD. The V end lost 2 bases, the J end lost 1 base, and 8 bases lay between the germline ends. The CDR3 length is 14 residues. The CDR3, as DNA: TGTGCCATCAGTGAGGGCAGGGAGAACACTGAAGCTTTCTTT. Translated: CAISEGRENTEAFF.

The gene calls are TRBV19 and TRBJ1-5; 11 nucleotides match TRBD1. V shed 3 bases, J shed 6 bases, and the junction held 7 bases outside the gene matches. The V gene's germline CDR1 is LNHDA and CDR2 SQIVND (reference sequence). The CDR3 runs 16 residues. DNA for the CDR3: TGTGCCAGTAGTATGGTGAGGGACAGGGGGACTCAGCCCCAGCATTTT. This sequence encodes CASSMVRDRGTQPQHF.

The rearrangement uses TRBV6-1 and TRBJ1-5; D unclear. Looked up from germline, CDR1 is MNHNS and CDR2 is SASEGT. V was clipped by 7 bases and J by 4 bases, with 17 bases between them. CDR3 length equals 15 residues. The chain's CDR3 is CASTGGSTLNQPQHF. Here the CDR3 DNA reads TGTGCCAGCACCGGAGGGAGCACCCTAAATCAGCCCCAGCATTTT.

The chain carries TRBV6-5 and TRBJ1-1; D is unclear. The germline V gene has CDR1 MNHEY and CDR2 SVGAGI. V lost 2 bases, J lost 6 bases, and 19 bases lay in between. This CDR3 has 16 amino acids. The CDR3 region is CASSYTFQEAGAEAFF. CDR3 nucleotides: TGTGCCAGCAGTTACACATTTCAGGAGGCGGGCGCTGAAGCTTTCTTT.

This chain joins TRBV27 and TRBJ2-5; 7 bases fit TRBD1. The CDR3 is 12 residues long. The J segment lost 11 bases and the V segment lost 5 bases, leaving 8 bases of the junction unmatched. Germline CDR1 MNHEY, CDR2 SMNVEV (reference sequence). Here the CDR3 reads CASSTTGIEQYF. CDR3 nucleotides: TGTGCCAGCAGTACGACAGGGATTGAGCAGTACTTC.

CDR3 loop: CASSYGRVGDEQYF. The CDR3 DNA follows: TGTGCCAGCAGTTACGGGAGGGTGGGGGACGAGCAGTACTTC. The chain links TRBV6-6 to TRBJ2-7; 7 nucleotides align to TRBD2. Trimming cost V 2 bases and J 5 bases; bases outside gene matches: 6. This CDR3 is 14 amino acids long. The V gene's germline CDR1 is MNHNY and CDR2 SVGAGI (reference sequence).